In its sample, the clone carrying this TCR beta chain was seen a few times. The source of the sample is a study of T cells after yellow fever vaccination. CDR1 MGHRA and CDR2 YSYEKL come from the germline V gene. The V and J ends lost 4 bases and 6 bases, in that order; junction bases with no gene match: 10. This CDR3 has 15 residues. Each CDR3 protein gets one entry after TCRdb re-called the 5' RACE reads with MiXCR. The repertoire includes 95,000 to 150,000 distinct CDR3 sequences, over 12% of them detected once, and 40% to 45% sits in the top ten. The sample here was CD8+ T cells sorted from PBMCs, taken 5 days after the yellow fever booster vaccination. The TCR sequence derives from a man aged 18-30 years who received the YFV17D yellow fever vaccine. V gene TRBV4-1 combines with J gene TRBJ1-2, with TRBD1 matching over 8 bases. The CDR3 nucleotides are TGCGCCAGCAGCCCCCCGCAGGGGGCGCAGAATGGCTACACCTTC. Amino acid sequence: CASSPPQGAQNGYTF.